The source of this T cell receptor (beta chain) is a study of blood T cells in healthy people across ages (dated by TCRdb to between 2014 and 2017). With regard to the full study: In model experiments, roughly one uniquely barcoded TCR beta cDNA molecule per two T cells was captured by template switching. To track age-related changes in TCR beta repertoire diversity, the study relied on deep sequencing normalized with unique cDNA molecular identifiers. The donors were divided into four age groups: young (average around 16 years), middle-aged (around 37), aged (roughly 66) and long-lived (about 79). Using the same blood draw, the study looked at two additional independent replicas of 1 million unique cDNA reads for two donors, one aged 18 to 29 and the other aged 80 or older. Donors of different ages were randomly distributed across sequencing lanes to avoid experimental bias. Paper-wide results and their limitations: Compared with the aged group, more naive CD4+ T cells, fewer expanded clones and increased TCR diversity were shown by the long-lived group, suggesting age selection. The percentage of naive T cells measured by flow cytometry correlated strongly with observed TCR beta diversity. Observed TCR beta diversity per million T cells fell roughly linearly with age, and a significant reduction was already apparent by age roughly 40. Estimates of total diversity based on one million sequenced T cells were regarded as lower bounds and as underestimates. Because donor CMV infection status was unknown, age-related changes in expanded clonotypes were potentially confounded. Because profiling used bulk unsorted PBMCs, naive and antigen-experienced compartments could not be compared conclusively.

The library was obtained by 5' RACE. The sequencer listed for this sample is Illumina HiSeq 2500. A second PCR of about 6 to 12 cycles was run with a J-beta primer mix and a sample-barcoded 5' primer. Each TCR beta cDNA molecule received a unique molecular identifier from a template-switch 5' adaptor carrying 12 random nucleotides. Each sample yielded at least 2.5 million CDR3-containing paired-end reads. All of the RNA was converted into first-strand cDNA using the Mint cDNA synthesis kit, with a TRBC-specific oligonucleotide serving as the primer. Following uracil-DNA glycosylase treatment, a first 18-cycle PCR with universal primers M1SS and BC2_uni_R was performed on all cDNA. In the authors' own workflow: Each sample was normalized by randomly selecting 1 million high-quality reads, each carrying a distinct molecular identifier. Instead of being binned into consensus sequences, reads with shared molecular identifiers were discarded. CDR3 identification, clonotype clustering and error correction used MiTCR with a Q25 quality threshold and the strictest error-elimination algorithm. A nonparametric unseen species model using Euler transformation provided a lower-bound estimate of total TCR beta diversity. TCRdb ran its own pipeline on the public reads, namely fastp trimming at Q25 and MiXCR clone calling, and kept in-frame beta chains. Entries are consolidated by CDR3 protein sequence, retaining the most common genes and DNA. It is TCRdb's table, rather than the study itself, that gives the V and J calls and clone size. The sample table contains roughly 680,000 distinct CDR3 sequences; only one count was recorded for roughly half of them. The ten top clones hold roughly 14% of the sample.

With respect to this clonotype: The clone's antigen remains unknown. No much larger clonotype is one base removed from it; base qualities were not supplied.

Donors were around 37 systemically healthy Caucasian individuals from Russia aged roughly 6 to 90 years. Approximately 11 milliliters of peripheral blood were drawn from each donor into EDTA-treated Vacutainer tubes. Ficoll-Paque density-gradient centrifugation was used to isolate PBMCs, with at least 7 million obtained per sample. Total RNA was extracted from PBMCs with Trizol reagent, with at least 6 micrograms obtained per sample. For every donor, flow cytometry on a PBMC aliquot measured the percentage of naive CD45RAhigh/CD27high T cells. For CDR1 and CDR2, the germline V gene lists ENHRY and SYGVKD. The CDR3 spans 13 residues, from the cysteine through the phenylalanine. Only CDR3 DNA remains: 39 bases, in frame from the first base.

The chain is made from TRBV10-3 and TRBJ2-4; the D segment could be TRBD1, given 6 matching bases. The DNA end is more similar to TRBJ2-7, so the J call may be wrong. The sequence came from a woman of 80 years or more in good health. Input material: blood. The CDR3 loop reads CATADSTTYEQYF. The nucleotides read TGTGCCACCGCGGACAGTACCACCTACGAGCAGTACTTC.